This T cell receptor (beta chain) originates from a study of naive and memory T cell subsets. Study-level findings and limits: TCR transcript changes with activation or differentiation may affect this RNA method.

An oligonucleotide containing a UMI was ligated to the 3' end of TCR cDNA. The CDR3 extends over 15 amino acids. CDR1 is MNHNS and CDR2 is SASEGT in the germline V gene. The V end was cut by 6 bases, the J end by 0 bases, with 12 bases between. Amplification of ligated cDNA took four PCR rounds with SP2 and nested alpha and beta constant primers. MiXCR, applied by TCRdb to the 5' RACE reads, yields one record per CDR3 protein. Found here are more than 45,000 distinct CDR3 sequences, 4% to 5% of them singletons; the top ten hold around 0.84%. This clonotype was seen repeatedly, ten times or more. What it binds is not known.

V is TRBV6-1 and J is TRBJ2-1, with D tentatively TRBD1 or TRBD2 (5 bases each). The source of this sequence is a female donor in good health. CDR3 nucleotide sequence: TGTGCCAGCAGGAGGGACGGAAGCTCCTACAATGAGCAGTTCTTC. Translating it yields CASRRDGSSYNEQFF.